The present entry profiles one T cell receptor beta chain with its context. This sample was taken from a study of blood T cells in healthy people across ages. With a J-beta primer mix and a sample-barcoded 5' primer, a second PCR ran roughly 6 to 11 cycles. A 12-random-nucleotide template-switch adaptor tagged each cDNA molecule. TCRdb itself ran the 5' RACE reads through MiXCR, one entry per CDR3 protein. The sample shows over 1,500,000 distinct CDR3 sequences, 39% of them seen only once. V lost 0 bases, J lost 8 bases, and 17 bases lay in between. Germline CDR1 and CDR2: DFQATT and SNEGSKA (reference sequence). CDR3 length: 16 residues.

V and J are TRBV20-1 and TRBJ1-6; D remains ambiguous. The specimen sequenced was blood. The source of this sequence is a human donor in good health. CDR3 amino acids: CSARDTKAASHSPLHF. In DNA form, the CDR3 reads TGCAGTGCTAGAGATACGAAGGCAGCTTCCCATTCACCCCTCCACTTT.